This TCR beta chain was obtained from a study of blood T cells in healthy people across ages. Broader study findings: It was not known whether donors were CMV positive (a possible confounder of expanded clonotype changes).

Using a J-beta primer mix together with a sample-barcoded 5' primer, a second PCR was run for roughly 6 to 12 cycles. At least 2.5 million CDR3-containing paired-end reads were obtained per sample. Via MiXCR, TCRdb re-called the 5' RACE reads, giving one row per CDR3 protein. The repertoire consists of hundreds of thousands of distinct CDR3 sequences, with about a third occurring once and the leading ten covering approximately 15%. The CDR3 totals 14 residues. Germline V lookup: CDR1 SEHNR, CDR2 FQNEAQ (reference sequence). On this clonotype: Its antigen is as yet unknown. A read error may produce the germline difference seen at one junction end.

This sequence originates from a woman of 80 years or more in good health. What was sequenced was blood. The chain employs TRBV7-9 and TRBJ2-1, with TRBD1 matching over 8 bases. For the CDR3, the DNA is TGTGCCAGCAGCGCAGGGACAGGAAGGAATGGGCAGTTCTTC. Translated: CASSAGTGRNGQFF.